The TCR beta chain under discussion was sequenced for a study of OX40 agonist ivuxolimab in advanced cancers. Background on the study: Patients assigned to dose escalation were diagnosed with hepatocellular carcinoma, melanoma, renal cell or head and neck cancer. Regarding the study as a whole: Some nonresponders likewise displayed low normalized T-cell clonal expansion. The study found among the lowest clonal expansion in partial responders at 0.1-3.0 mg/kg.

Method: immunoSEQ multiplex PCR; TCRdb's copy keeps in-frame clones and lacks some. Among tens of thousands of clones, 86% were seen once, and the ten largest hold roughly 2%. This clone was observed a few times. No antigen is known for it. Peripheral blood came from all dose cohorts at three timepoints. CDR3 length equals 13 residues. V was cut by 2 bases and J by 5 bases, with 7 bases left in between. The germline gives CDR1 KGHSH, CDR2 LQKENI. The chain couples TRBV18 to TRBJ1-5; D is ambiguous. The TCR sequence derives from an adult with an advanced solid tumor such as melanoma, head and neck, liver or kidney cancer. The sample in question was CD4+ or CD8+ T cells sorted from blood, obtained in a trial of the OX40 agonist ivuxolimab. This CDR3 is CASSPDLHQPQHF. The CDR3 coding sequence is TGTGCCAGCTCACCAGACCTCCATCAGCCCCAGCATTTT.